This TCR beta chain was retrieved from a study of Graves' ophthalmopathy and Graves' hyperthyroidism. Study-wide results and caveats: For predicting ophthalmopathy progression, the model had around 64% sensitivity and roughly 77% specificity.

The table lists this clonotype with many counts. The antigen remains unidentified. The sequenced template was RNA, covering the TCR beta CDR3 region. HTBI primers were used in a first-round RT-PCR, which preceded a second-round multiplex PCR. From the multiplex PCR reads, TCRdb called clonotypes with MiXCR, one entry per CDR3 protein. Of 650,000 to 900,000 distinct CDR3 sequences listed, roughly 40% are singletons. Clinical symptoms and serum thyroxine were used for diagnosis; TRAb, thyroid ultrasound and orbital computed tomography were also relied on. The germline V and J ends were trimmed by 3 bases and 5 bases, with 11 bases remaining between them. The germline V gene has CDR1 DFQATT and CDR2 SNEGSKA (reference sequence). CDR3 length equals 12 residues.

The TCR comes from an adult man with Graves' ophthalmopathy. The J gene is TRBJ2-7, the V gene TRBV20-1, with D maybe TRBD1 (5 bases). What was sequenced was peripheral blood. CDR3 coding DNA: TGCAGTGCTAGGTTAGGCAGGGACGAGCAGTACTTC. This encodes CSARLGRDEQYF.